The entry that follows covers one TCR beta chain sequence. Its antigen target is currently unknown. Base qualities are not provided; no much larger clone lies one nucleotide away. These data come from a study of T cell responses to AZD1222 COVID-19 vaccine (dated by TCRdb to the early 2020s). For context, the study as a whole: TCR sequencing was performed for 230 to 250 trial participants, of whom about 200 were given two doses of AZD1222 and some 25 were given two doses of MenACWY control vaccine. Enrollment into the trials was organized by age into subgroups of 18-55, 56-69 and 70-plus years, and those subgroups contained 148, 28 and 57 TCR-sequenced participants, respectively. Broad study findings and their caveats: No day 14 peak-response samples were available, so repertoires were characterized only after the peak T cell response. Conclusions about previously exposed vaccinees were limited because only six or seven AZD1222 recipients were SARS-CoV-2 seropositive at baseline. Reportedly, close to half of the unique spike-specific TCRs recognized epitopes lying outside the regions that are mutated in the B.1.351 and B.1.1.7 variants. After two AZD1222 doses, spike-specific TCR breadth and depth were significantly higher than at day 0 and than in MenACWY recipients. The vaccine-associated CD4 TCRs covered the entire spike protein, and the dominant responses fell in regions 160-218 and 743-854. The 56-69-year group was small, and its depth increase did not reach significance, likely because of low power. Most participants were white British and females outnumbered males, and the authors suggested that clonal diversity may have been underestimated.

This specimen's time point label, interpreted: baseline before first vaccination. The treatment or condition label corresponds to: meningococcal conjugate vaccine given as trial control. Vaccinee samples were obtained from the UK trials COV001 and COV002, which included a single-blind randomized controlled phase 2/3 trial of AZD1222 (ChAdOx1 nCoV-19) in healthy adults. Trial participant PBMC samples were collected at day 0 and day 28 after the second dose for TCRbeta chain sequencing. Taken from the germline V gene, the CDR1 and CDR2 loops are MNHEY and SVGAGI. V is trimmed back by 4 bases and J by 2 bases, and the junction contains 6 bases that no gene match accounts for. Including the terminal cysteine and phenylalanine, the CDR3 comprises 16 residues. Only the CDR3 region is kept as DNA, spanning 48 bases read in frame from base 1. The CDR3 regions of human TCRbeta chains were analyzed by immunosequencing. In the authors' own workflow: TCRs in the repertoires were matched against a reference library of SARS-CoV-2-specific TCRs that had been generated with the MIRA antigen-specificity platform. Breadth meant the fraction of unique TCRs that were SARS-CoV-2-associated, whereas depth meant the fraction of total T cells that were SARS-CoV-2-associated. Using the MIRA data, each spike-specific TCR was assigned both to the spike region to which the TCR was reactive and to a CD4 or CD8 class. Log10-transformed breadth and depth values were compared by one-way ANOVA with Sidak's multiple comparisons tests. Not all clones reach the TCRdb copy of this immuneACCESS table, which keeps in-frame sequences only. Checked studies attribute under half of the gap to unresolved V genes and leave the rest unexplained. D and trimming were read from the DNA, whereas the V and J calls and clone size are those reported in that table. The sample table contains roughly 120,000 clones; only one count was recorded for nearly 90% of them. The ten largest clones represent 9.5% to 15% of the sample.

Sequenced material: peripheral blood, taken on day 0 of MenACWY control vaccination. The source of this sequence is an adult in good health. The rearrangement joined TRBV6-5 to TRBJ1-4; TRBD1 fits 8 bases in the junction. In nucleotide form, the sequence is TGTGCCAGCAGTTTTGGCAGGGGGCCGACTAATGAAAAACTGTTTTTT. It translates as CASSFGRGPTNEKLFF.